These 5 T cell receptor beta chains were all obtained from the same sample, sequenced in a study of a mutant IDH1 vaccine in newly diagnosed glioma. These receptors have no known antigen. Sequencing used immunoSEQ multiplex PCR; TCRdb keeps in-frame clones, though not all of them. The sample consists of around 70,000 clones, approximately 81% of them appearing once. The time point denotes: week 35, safety follow-up. In every dose of vaccine, 300 ug of mutant IDH1 20-mer peptide was given alongside topical imiquimod. Sequencing used PBMCs, obtained from a glioma patient whose treatment included an IDH1 peptide vaccine. These receptors were taken from a man in his late teens or twenties with glioma.

This clone was recorded only once. This sequence joins TRBV19 and TRBJ1-1; 11 bases match TRBD1. The CDR3 sequence is 17 residues long. Trimming removed 4 bases from V and 0 bases from J; junction bases left unmatched: 7. CDR1 and CDR2 from the germline V gene are LNHDA and SQIVND (reference sequence). This CDR3 is CASSKFRTGGLNTEAFF. The CDR3 DNA reads as TGTGCCAGTAGTAAGTTCAGGACAGGGGGCCTGAACACTGAAGCTTTCTTT. The whole variable domain, filled in from reference TRBV19 and TRBJ1-1, reads DGGITQSPKYLFRKEGQNVTLSCEQNLNHDAMYWYRQDPGQGLRLIYYSQIVNDFQKGDIAEGYSVSREKKESFPLTVTSAQKNPTAFYLCASSKFRTGGLNTEAFFGQGTRLTVV.

The rearrangement joins TRBV29-1 to TRBJ2-1, with TRBD2 matching over 9 bases. The junction had 14 bases not matched to a gene; V was cut back by 4 bases and J by 7 bases. This CDR3 contains 16 residues. Germline loops: CDR1 SQVTM, CDR2 ANQGSEA. CDR3 nucleotides: TGCAGCGTTGTCAAATCATGGCGGGGGGGCCAAAATGAGCAGTTCTTC. It translates to CSVVKSWRGGQNEQFF.

The chain has TRBV6-1 and TRBJ2-1; D possibly uses TRBD1 or TRBD2 (5 bases each). From germline, CDR1 is MNHNS and CDR2 SASEGT. The CDR3 is 15 residues long. Trimming removed 5 bases from V and 9 bases from J, with 20 bases in between. CDR3 bases: TGTGCCAGCAGTACTACGGGACGGCCAGAATCTGAGCAGTTCTTC. It yields the protein CASSTTGRPESEQFF.

The genes are TRBV5-1 and TRBJ1-2; TRBD1 matches 8 bases. The CDR3 spans 16 residues. Germline assignment: CDR1 SGHRS and CDR2 YFSETQ. Unmatched junction bases numbered 8, after V lost 0 bases and J lost 4 bases. CDR3 in DNA: TGCGCCAGCAGCTTGGTTTCGGGACAGGTGCGCTATGGCTACACCTTC. Translated: CASSLVSGQVRYGYTF.

This sequence joins TRBV27 and TRBJ1-1, with D perhaps matching TRBD1 (6 bases). Trimming stripped 8 bases from V and 0 bases from J, with 16 bases between. Germline V gene data show CDR1 as MNHEY and CDR2 as SMNVEV (reference sequence). The CDR3 has 15 residues. The CDR3: CASRLGGILNTEAFF. The CDR3 DNA reads as TGTGCCAGCCGATTAGGGGGGATCCTGAACACTGAAGCTTTCTTT.